This T cell receptor (beta chain) was captured by sequencing in a study of Ad26.COV2.S vaccination and SARS-CoV-2 variants. Stated treatment: roughly 19 received Ad26.COV2.S at low or high dose, single or two shots; about five received placebo; per-sample allocation not given. Collection of samples fell on day 63 after the first vaccine or placebo injection. Data came from immunoSEQ multiplex PCR; TCRdb stores just in-frame clones and leaves some out. The table records a few hundred thousand clones, approximately 87% of them present only once. Between the trimmed V and J ends, which lost 6 bases and 6 bases, there was a span of 9 bases. The CDR3 spans 12 residues.

The origin of this receptor is a person aged 18-65 years who received the Ad26.COV2.S COVID-19 vaccine or a placebo. The chain carries TRBV12-3 or TRBV12-4 and TRBJ2-1; D unresolved. Source: peripheral blood, taken in a trial of Ad26.COV2.S vaccine versus placebo. CDR3 sequence: CASRIPGNEQFF. For the CDR3, the DNA is TGTGCCAGCAGGATACCGGGCAATGAGCAGTTCTTC.